What follows are 30 T cell receptor beta chains derived from one specimen sequenced in a study of T cells in Graves' hyperthyroidism and ophthalmopathy (dated by TCRdb to about 2019). Receptors were amplified or captured by multiplex PCR. TCRdb records Illumina HiSeq 2000 as the sequencer. The TCR beta CDR3 regions were amplified from RNA transcripts. For the first round of RT-PCR on the TCR CDR3, the HTBI primer set was used together with the Qiagen OneStep RT-PCR kit. The raw public data were reprocessed by TCRdb itself: fastp quality trimming at Q25, MiXCR clonotype calling, in-frame beta chains only. Under each unique CDR3 protein, matching rows form one entry showing the most common genes and DNA. Across this sample there are roughly 500,000 distinct CDR3 sequences, with around a fifth seen only once. The ten largest clones represent under 55% of the sample. The sequenced sample was blood. Receptors were obtained from a woman in her sixties or seventies with Graves' ophthalmopathy.

Sample share makes this clonotype medium-sized. V usage is TRBV27 and J usage is TRBJ2-7, with 7 bases that match TRBD1. This CDR3 has 14 amino acids. Germline V gives CDR1 MNHEY, CDR2 SMNVEV (reference sequence). Trimming took 8 bases from V and 6 from J; bases not matched to a gene: 13. As DNA, the CDR3 is TGTGCCAGCGGACATTCAGACAGGGCTCGCGAGCAGTACTTC. Translation gives CASGHSDRAREQYF.

This clonotype was counted between two and nine times. The chain links TRBV5-1 to TRBJ2-2; D is possibly TRBD1 (5 bases). Germline V lookup: CDR1 SGHRS, CDR2 YFSETQ. This CDR3 has 15 residues. V lost 3 bases and J lost 6, with 15 bases in between. The CDR3 reads CASSWGIREAGELFF. The CDR3 DNA follows: TGCGCCAGCAGCTGGGGAATCAGGGAAGCCGGGGAGCTGTTTTTT.

In its sample, this clonotype was seen a few times. This sequence joins TRBV7-9 and TRBJ1-4, with D possibly being TRBD1 (6 bases). Trimming stripped 5 bases from V and 8 bases from J, with 12 bases between. Germline CDR1 is SEHNR and CDR2 is FQNEAQ (reference sequence). The CDR3 runs 13 residues. The CDR3 loop reads CASSLRDNEKLFF. The CDR3 nucleotides are TGTGCCAGCAGCCTCCGGGACAACGAAAAACTGTTTTTT.

This clonotype was detected a few times. CDR3 sequence (DNA): TGTGCCAGCAGTGAGCTAGACAGGAACACTGAAGCTTTCTTT. Residues: CASSELDRNTEAFF. This rearrangement joins TRBV2 to TRBJ1-1; weak D call: TRBD1 (5 bases). The germline gives CDR1 SNHLY, CDR2 FYNNEI. The V end was cut by 3 bases, the J end by 1 base, with 9 bases between. The CDR3 covers 14 residues.

This clonotype appeared many times. The V and J genes are TRBV6-1 and TRBJ2-1, with no clear D. CDR1 and CDR2 from the germline V gene are MNHNS and SASEGT. Trimming left V 7 bases short and J 1 base short, with 11 bases between. This CDR3 region has 14 residues. The CDR3: CASNALRSYNEQFF. CDR3 coding DNA: TGTGCCAGCAATGCCCTACGGTCCTACAATGAGCAGTTCTTC.

The rearrangement links TRBV11-3 to TRBJ1-1; D unresolved. With 0 bases removed from V and 4 bases from J, the gap between germline ends came to 12 bases. Germline CDR1 and CDR2: SGHNT and YENEEA. The CDR3 runs to 15 residues. CDR3 in DNA: TGTGCCAGCAGCTTAGATGGTCGGGGAAGCACTGAAGCTTTCTTT. Protein sequence: CASSLDGRGSTEAFF. The full variable domain, in which reference TRBV11-3 and TRBJ1-1 provide the parts outside the CDR3, is EAGVVQSPRYKIIEKKQPVAFWCNPISGHNTLYWYLQNLGQGPELLIRYENEEAVDDSQLPKDRFSAERLKGVDSTLKIQPAELGDSAVYLCASSLDGRGSTEAFFGQGTRLTVV.

Details on this clonotype: At one end, the junction sequence differs from germline, possibly due to a read error. V and J are TRBV20-1 and TRBJ2-7; 11 bases line up with TRBD2. Germline values: CDR1 DFQATT, CDR2 SNEGSKA (reference sequence). This CDR3 has 13 residues. CDR3 residues: CSVRGLAGGEQYF. The CDR3 DNA reads TGCAGTGTTAGAGGGCTAGCGGGAGGCGAGCAGTACTTC.

There are a few counts of this clonotype. The chain combines TRBV3-1 with TRBJ2-1; no definite D call. Germline V gene sequence: CDR1 LGHDT, CDR2 YNNKEL (reference sequence). CDR3 length equals 13 residues. Trimming cost V 5 bases and J 3 bases, with 8 bases left between them. CDR3 sequence reads: CASSKVYYNEQFF. CDR3 nucleotides: TGTGCCAGCAGCAAGGTCTACTACAATGAGCAGTTCTTC.

This rearrangement joins TRBV3-1 to TRBJ1-2; TRBD1 might be the D (5 bases). This CDR3 is 17 amino acids long. Germline CDR1 LGHDT, CDR2 YNNKEL (reference sequence). Deletions cut 8 bases from V and 4 bases from J, with 26 bases between. The CDR3 DNA follows: TGTGCCAGCTCATCCCAACCCCCCCAGGGCGGACTCTATGGCTACACCTTC. It specifies CASSSQPPQGGLYGYTF.

The chain employs TRBV4-1 and TRBJ2-1, with 8 bases aligning to TRBD2. The ends lost 0 bases at V and 3 bases at J; junction bases unmatched: 10. This CDR3 comprises 18 residues. Germline CDR1 is MGHRA and CDR2 is YSYEKL. In DNA, the CDR3 is TGCGCCAGCAGCCAAGATCGGGCTAGCGGGCTATACTACAATGAGCAGTTCTTC. Amino acid sequence: CASSQDRASGLYYNEQFF.

The chain is built from TRBV7-9 and TRBJ2-5; D may be TRBD1 or TRBD2 (6 bases each). Germline lookup yields CDR1 SEHNR and CDR2 FQNEAQ (reference sequence). Trimming removed 3 bases from V and 7 bases from J, with 15 bases in between. This CDR3 is 14 amino acids long. CDR3 protein: CASSFGSGGGTQYF. For the CDR3, the DNA is TGTGCCAGCAGCTTCGGTAGCGGAGGGGGGACCCAGTACTTC.

In its sample, this clonotype was seen a few times. The genes are TRBV19 and TRBJ2-2; a possible D gene is TRBD1 (6 bases). Germline V gene data show CDR1 as LNHDA and CDR2 as SQIVND (reference sequence). The V end lost 6 bases, the J end lost 0 bases, and 8 bases lay between the germline ends. This CDR3 region has 14 residues. CDR3 bases: TGTGCCAGTAGGACAGGATCGAACACCGGGGAGCTGTTTTTT. This codes for CASRTGSNTGELFF. Full variable domain (rest looked up from reference TRBV19 and TRBJ2-2): DGGITQSPKYLFRKEGQNVTLSCEQNLNHDAMYWYRQDPGQGLRLIYYSQIVNDFQKGDIAEGYSVSREKKESFPLTVTSAQKNPTAFYLCASRTGSNTGELFFGEGSRLTVL.

This chain joins TRBV12-3 or TRBV12-4 and TRBJ1-3; 7 nucleotides align to TRBD1. J lost 9 bases, V lost 4 bases, and 9 bases had no gene match. This CDR3 has 14 amino acids. CDR3 loop: CASSWDSSRGTIYF. The CDR3 DNA sequence: TGTGCCAGCAGTTGGGACAGCTCTCGCGGCACCATATATTTT.

This clonotype has only a few counts. The rearrangement uses TRBV3-1 and TRBJ1-5; TRBD1 aligns across 8 bases. Germline V CDR1 and CDR2: LGHDT, YNNKEL (reference sequence). Trimming at V came to 0 bases and at J to 9 bases, leaving 1 base not matched to a gene. The CDR3 spans 13 residues. The CDR3 sequence: CASSQEGTGPQHF. CDR3 nucleotide sequence: TGTGCCAGCAGCCAAGAGGGGACAGGGCCCCAGCATTTT.

This clonotype was picked up a small number of times. The chain couples TRBV7-2 to TRBJ1-2; TRBD1 aligns across 9 bases. Losses at the gene ends were 4 bases for V and 10 bases for J; bases not matched to a gene: 13. Germline V gene sequence: CDR1 SGHTA, CDR2 FQGNSA. This CDR3 is built from 15 residues. The CDR3 coding sequence is TGTGCCAGCAGCTCAGTCGGACAGGGGTTTCGCGACTACACCTTC. Its protein product is CASSSVGQGFRDYTF.

This clonotype occurred many times. The rearrangement joins TRBV6-5 to TRBJ2-2; D may be TRBD2 (5 bases). CDR1 is MNHEY, CDR2 SVGAGI, per germline. The CDR3 contains 14 residues. V dropped 0 bases and J dropped 3 bases, with 5 bases sitting between them. This chain's CDR3 is CASSYSRDTGELFF. In DNA form, the CDR3 reads TGTGCCAGCAGTTACTCGAGGGACACCGGGGAGCTGTTTTTT.

This clonotype was recorded at least ten times. This chain uses TRBV12-3 or TRBV12-4 with TRBJ1-1; TRBD1 might be the D (6 bases). This CDR3 is 15 amino acids long. V was clipped by 5 bases and J by 5 bases, with 18 bases between them. This CDR3 reads CASSPLGGLRTEAFF. The CDR3 coding sequence is TGTGCCAGCAGTCCCCTAGGGGGGTTAAGGACTGAAGCTTTCTTT.

V is TRBV24-1 and J is TRBJ1-5; D gene uncertain. Trimming removed 5 bases from V and 3 bases from J, with 10 bases in between. This CDR3 region has 14 residues. The germline V gene encodes CDR1 KGHDR and CDR2 SFDVKD. This CDR3 is CATSGELDNQPQHF. CDR3 nucleotides: TGTGCCACCAGTGGGGAGTTAGACAATCAGCCCCAGCATTTT.

This clonotype was counted between two and nine times. The chain employs TRBV6-1 and TRBJ2-3, with 8 nucleotides matching TRBD1. With V trimmed by 5 bases and J by 6 bases, 4 bases remained unmatched. The CDR3 is 13 amino acids. Per germline, CDR1 MNHNS and CDR2 SASEGT. The CDR3 DNA sequence: TGTGCCAGCAGTATCCAGGGGGCGGATACGCAGTATTTT. Translated: CASSIQGADTQYF.

There are many counts of this clonotype. V usage is TRBV12-3 or TRBV12-4 and J usage is TRBJ2-5; D might be TRBD2 (5 bases). The CDR3 consists of 14 residues. Trimming pared 3 bases from V and 7 bases from J, leaving 15 bases between. The DNA of the CDR3 is TGTGCCAGCAGTTTCCGGGGTATGGGAGCGACCCAGTACTTC. Residues: CASSFRGMGATQYF.

The chain couples TRBV25-1 to TRBJ2-5; TRBD1 agrees at 10 bases. This CDR3 has 16 amino acids. Germline lookup yields CDR1 MGHDK and CDR2 SYGVNS. The V and J ends lost 6 bases and 3 bases, in that order; junction bases with no gene match: 10. The CDR3 region is CASSSLGTGAKETQYF. The DNA for the CDR3 is TGTGCCAGCAGCAGCCTCGGGACAGGGGCTAAAGAGACCCAGTACTTC.

The chain uses TRBV3-1 and TRBJ1-2; D call uncertain. The V end lost 0 bases, the J end lost 8 bases, and 13 bases lay between the germline ends. Per germline, CDR1 LGHDT and CDR2 YNNKEL (reference sequence). The CDR3 is 14 amino acids. CDR3 DNA sequence: TGTGCCAGCAGCCAAGATAATGTCGGGAGGGGCTACACCTTC. Its translation: CASSQDNVGRGYTF.

This chain links TRBV5-1 with TRBJ2-3; D is ambiguous. CDR3 length: 14 residues. Trimming took off 3 bases at V and 1 base at J, with 9 bases between the two ends. Germline assignment: CDR1 SGHRS and CDR2 YFSETQ. This CDR3 is CASSSTAGTDTQYF. The CDR3 coding sequence is TGCGCCAGCAGCTCAACGGCCGGCACAGATACGCAGTATTTT.

This clonotype has more than one count but fewer than ten. The chain carries TRBV7-9 and TRBJ2-7, with D hard to call. There are 16 residues in the CDR3. The germline gives CDR1 SEHNR, CDR2 FQNEAQ (reference sequence). Trimming removed 5 bases at V and 5 bases at J, with 22 bases between. The CDR3 coding sequence is TGTGCCAGCAGCCCAGATTCCGGCGGAGAAGAGGACGAGCAGTACTTC. It codes for CASSPDSGGEEDEQYF.

The table lists this clonotype with a few counts. The CDR3 DNA sequence: TGTGCCAGCAGTTATCTCGGACTAGCGTCCCCCTACGAGCAGTACTTC. As protein: CASSYLGLASPYEQYF. The chain recombines TRBV6-5 with TRBJ2-7; 9 nucleotides align to TRBD2. V shed 3 bases, J shed 2 bases, and the junction held 8 bases outside the gene matches. The CDR3 is made up of 16 amino acids. Germline V lookup: CDR1 MNHEY, CDR2 SVGAGI.

This clonotype has a handful of counts. The CDR3 region is CASSIGTSGSDEQFF. CDR3 bases: TGTGCCAGTAGTATTGGGACTAGCGGGAGTGATGAGCAGTTCTTC. V and J are TRBV19 and TRBJ2-1, with 14 bases fitting TRBD2. This CDR3 is 15 amino acids long. Trimming took 3 bases from V and 8 from J; bases not matched to a gene: 3. The germline gives CDR1 LNHDA, CDR2 SQIVND (reference sequence).

As to this clonotype: It may be a read error: a sequence one base away is much more abundant. The conserved phenylalanine or tryptophan is not found at the CDR3 terminus, so this likely reflects a read error. V gene TRBV7-8 combines with J gene TRBJ2-3; D not certain. The germline V and J ends were trimmed by 4 bases and 3 bases, with 17 bases remaining between them. Germline V gives CDR1 SGHVS, CDR2 FQNEAQ. The CDR3 is 16 residues long. CDR3 sequence reads: CASSSPRRLSTDTQYL. The CDR3 nucleotides read TGTGCCAGCAGCTCACCCCGCCGACTGTCAACAGATACGCAGTATTTA.

This clonotype was seen more than once but under ten times. The rearrangement joins TRBV10-1 to TRBJ2-7; D possibly corresponds to TRBD2 (6 bases). The CDR3 sequence is 13 residues long. Germline V lookup: CDR1 WNHNN, CDR2 SYGVQD (reference sequence). V dropped 3 bases and J dropped 9 bases, with 15 bases sitting between them. The CDR3 protein is CASSDGTSGRQYF. DNA for the CDR3: TGCGCCAGCAGTGACGGGACTTCTGGGCGGCAGTACTTC.

In its sample, this clonotype was seen a few times. In DNA, the CDR3 is TGTGCCACCAGTCAGGACGGAGGAGCCTACGAGCAGTACTTC. Amino acid sequence: CATSQDGGAYEQYF. The rearrangement joins TRBV15 to TRBJ2-7; a possible D gene is TRBD2 (5 bases). The V and J ends lost 6 bases and 2 bases respectively, with 14 bases between them. This CDR3 spans 14 amino acids. In germline, CDR1 is LNHNV, CDR2 YYDKDF (reference sequence).

On this clonotype itself: Given a much more abundant clone one base away, this may be a read error. The conserved final phenylalanine or tryptophan is absent from the CDR3, which likely points to a read error. The chain couples TRBV12-3 or TRBV12-4 to TRBJ1-5, with 8 bases lining up with TRBD1. The V and J ends lost 7 bases and 4 bases, in that order; junction bases with no gene match: 12. The CDR3 has 16 amino acids. CDR3 nucleotides: TGTGCCAGCACTAACAAACTCAGGGGGCCAAATCAGCCCCAGCATCTT. It specifies CASTNKLRGPNQPQHL.